The sequence of this T cell receptor (beta chain) was determined in a study of T cell changes during pregnancy in multiple sclerosis. Using immunoSEQ multiplex PCR, the repertoire was profiled, and TCRdb retains in-frame clones only, with some absent. The sample consists of around 50,000 clones, around 90% of them appearing once. This CDR3 has 12 amino acids. Germline CDR1 SNHLY, CDR2 FYNNEI. The V end lost 3 bases, the J end lost 9 bases, and 8 bases lay between the germline ends. Sequencing was performed on CD4+ T cells from peripheral blood mononuclear cells, taken after pregnancy. The TCR originated in a female donor in good health, enrolled as a control in a pregnancy study. The genes are TRBV2 and TRBJ2-2, with D perhaps TRBD1 (5 bases). The CDR3: CASSDQGRELFF. The CDR3 coding sequence is TGTGCCAGCAGTGATCAGGGTAGGGAGCTGTTTTTT.